This TCR beta chain was captured in a study of CD4 T cells in relation to SARS-CoV-2 and coronaviruses. The germline gives CDR1 SGHDT, CDR2 YYEEEE. V lost 1 base to trimming and J lost 7 bases, with 9 bases between them. The CDR3 extends over 12 amino acids. The unexposed donors gave CD4+ T cells in 2011-2018, prior to COVID-19. Turning to this clone: Its antigen remains unidentified.

Regarding the study as a whole: This crossreactivity analysis covered spike protein alone, no other viral proteins.

Deep TCR-beta sequencing used DNA from uncultured naive and memory CD4+ T cells. Method: immunoSEQ multiplex PCR; TCRdb's copy keeps in-frame clones and lacks some. The sample lists about 68,000 clones; approximately 95% were seen once. The origin of this receptor is a human donor in good health. The specimen sequenced was naive CD4+ T cells from PBMCs. Subset given: naive CD4+ T cells isolated by negative enrichment. The chain couples TRBV5-6 to TRBJ2-7, with D possibly being TRBD1 (6 bases). CDR3 residues: CASSLTRGEQYF. The CDR3, as DNA: TGTGCCAGCAGCTTGACCAGGGGAGAGCAGTACTTC.